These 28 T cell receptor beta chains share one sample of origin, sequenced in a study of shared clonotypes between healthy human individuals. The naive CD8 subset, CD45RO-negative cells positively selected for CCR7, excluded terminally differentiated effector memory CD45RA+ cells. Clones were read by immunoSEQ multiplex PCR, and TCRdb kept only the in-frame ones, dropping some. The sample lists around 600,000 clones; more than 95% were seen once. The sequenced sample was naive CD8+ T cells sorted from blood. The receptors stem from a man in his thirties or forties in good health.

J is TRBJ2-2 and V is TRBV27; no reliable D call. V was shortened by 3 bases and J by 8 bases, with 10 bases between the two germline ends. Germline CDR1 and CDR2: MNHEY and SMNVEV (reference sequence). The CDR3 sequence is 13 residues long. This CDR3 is CASSFPERGELFF. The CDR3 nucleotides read TGTGCCAGCAGTTTTCCCGAACGGGGGGAGCTGTTTTTT.

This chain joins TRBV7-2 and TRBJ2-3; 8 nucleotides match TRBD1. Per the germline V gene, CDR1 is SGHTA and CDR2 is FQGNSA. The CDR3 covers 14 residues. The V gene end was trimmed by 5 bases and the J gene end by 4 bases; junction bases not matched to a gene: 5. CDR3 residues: CASSQTGVSDTQYF. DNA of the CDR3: TGTGCCAGCAGCCAGACAGGGGTTTCAGATACGCAGTATTTT.

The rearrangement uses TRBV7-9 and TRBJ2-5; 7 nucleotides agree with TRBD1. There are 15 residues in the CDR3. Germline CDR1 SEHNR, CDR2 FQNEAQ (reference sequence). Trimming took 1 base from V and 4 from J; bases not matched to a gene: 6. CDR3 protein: CASSLVGRGRETQYF. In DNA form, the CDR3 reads TGTGCCAGCAGCTTAGTTGGCAGGGGGAGAGAGACCCAGTACTTC.

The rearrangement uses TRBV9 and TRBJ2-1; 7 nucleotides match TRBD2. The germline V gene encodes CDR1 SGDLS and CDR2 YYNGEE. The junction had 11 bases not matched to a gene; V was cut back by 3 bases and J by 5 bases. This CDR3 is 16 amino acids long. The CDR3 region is CASSGRPGTIHNEQFF. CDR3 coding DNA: TGTGCCAGCAGCGGGAGGCCGGGGACTATCCACAATGAGCAGTTCTTC. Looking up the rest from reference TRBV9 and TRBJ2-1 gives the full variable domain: DSGVTQTPKHLITATGQRVTLRCSPRSGDLSVYWYQQSLDQGLQFLIQYYNGEERAKGNILERFSAQQFPDLHSELNLSSLELGDSALYFCASSGRPGTIHNEQFFGPGTRLTVL.

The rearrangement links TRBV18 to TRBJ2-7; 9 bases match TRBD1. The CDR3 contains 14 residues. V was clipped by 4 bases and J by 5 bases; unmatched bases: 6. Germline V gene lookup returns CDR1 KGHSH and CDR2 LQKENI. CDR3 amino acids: CASSLGDRVDEQYF. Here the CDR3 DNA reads TGTGCCAGCTCACTAGGGGACAGGGTCGACGAGCAGTACTTC. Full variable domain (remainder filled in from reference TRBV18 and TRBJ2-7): NAGVMQNPRHLVRRRGQEARLRCSPMKGHSHVYWYRQLPEEGLKFMVYLQKENIIDESGMPKERFSAEFPKEGPSILRIQQVVRGDSAAYFCASSLGDRVDEQYFGPGTRLTVT.

The CDR3 DNA sequence: TGTGCCAGCAGCATACCACCCCAAGAGACCCAGTACTTC. Amino acids: CASSIPPQETQYF. The chain joins TRBV7-3 to TRBJ2-5, with unresolved D. The CDR3 contains 13 residues. CDR1 is SGHTA, CDR2 FQGTGA, per germline. Trimming removed 5 bases at V and 1 base at J, with 8 bases between.

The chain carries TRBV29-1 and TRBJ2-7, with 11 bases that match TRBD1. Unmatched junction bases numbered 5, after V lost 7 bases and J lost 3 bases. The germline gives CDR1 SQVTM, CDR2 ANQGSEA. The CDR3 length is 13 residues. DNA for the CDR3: TGCAGCGGCTCCGGGACAGGGGGCTACGAGCAGTACTTC. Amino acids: CSGSGTGGYEQYF.

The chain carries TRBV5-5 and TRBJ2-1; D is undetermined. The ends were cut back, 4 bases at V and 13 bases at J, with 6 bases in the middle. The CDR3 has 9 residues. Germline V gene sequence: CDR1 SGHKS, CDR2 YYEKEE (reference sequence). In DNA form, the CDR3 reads TGTGCCAGCAGCCCTCCTCAGTTCTTC. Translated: CASSPPQFF.

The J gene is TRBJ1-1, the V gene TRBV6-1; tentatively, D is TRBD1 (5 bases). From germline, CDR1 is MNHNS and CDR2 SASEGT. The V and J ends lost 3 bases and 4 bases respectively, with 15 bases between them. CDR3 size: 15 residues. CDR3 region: CASSEKNWGGTEAFF. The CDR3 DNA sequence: TGTGCCAGCAGTGAGAAGAACTGGGGGGGCACTGAAGCTTTCTTT.

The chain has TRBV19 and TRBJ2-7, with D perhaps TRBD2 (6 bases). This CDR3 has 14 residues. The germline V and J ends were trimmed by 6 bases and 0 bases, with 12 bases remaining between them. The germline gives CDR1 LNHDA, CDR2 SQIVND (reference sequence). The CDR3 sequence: CASRRTDYSYEQYF. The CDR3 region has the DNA TGTGCCAGTAGGAGGACGGACTACTCCTACGAGCAGTACTTC.

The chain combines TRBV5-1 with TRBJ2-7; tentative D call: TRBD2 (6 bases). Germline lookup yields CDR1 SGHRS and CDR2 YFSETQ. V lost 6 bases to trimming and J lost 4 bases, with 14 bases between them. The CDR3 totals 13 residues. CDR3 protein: CASMPLGGYEQYF. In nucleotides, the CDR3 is TGCGCCAGCATGCCCCTTGGGGGGTACGAGCAGTACTTC.

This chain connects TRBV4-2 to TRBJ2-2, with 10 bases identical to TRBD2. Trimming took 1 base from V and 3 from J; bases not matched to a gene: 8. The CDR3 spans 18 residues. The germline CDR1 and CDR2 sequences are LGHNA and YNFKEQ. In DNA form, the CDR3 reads TGTGCCAGCAGCCAAGGATTCGGGCTAGCGGGAGACACCGGGGAGCTGTTTTTT. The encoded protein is CASSQGFGLAGDTGELFF.

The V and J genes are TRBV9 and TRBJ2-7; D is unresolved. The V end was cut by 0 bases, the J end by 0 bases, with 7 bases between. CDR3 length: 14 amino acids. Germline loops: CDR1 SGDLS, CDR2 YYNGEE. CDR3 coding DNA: TGTGCCAGCAGCGTAGGTGAGGTCTCCTACGAGCAGTACTTC. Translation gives CASSVGEVSYEQYF.

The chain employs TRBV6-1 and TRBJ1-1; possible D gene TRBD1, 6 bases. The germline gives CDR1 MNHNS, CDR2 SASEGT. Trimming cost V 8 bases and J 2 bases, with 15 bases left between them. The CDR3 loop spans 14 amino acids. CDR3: CASASGGSNTEAFF. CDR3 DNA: TGTGCCAGCGCCTCGGGGGGCAGCAACACTGAAGCTTTCTTT.

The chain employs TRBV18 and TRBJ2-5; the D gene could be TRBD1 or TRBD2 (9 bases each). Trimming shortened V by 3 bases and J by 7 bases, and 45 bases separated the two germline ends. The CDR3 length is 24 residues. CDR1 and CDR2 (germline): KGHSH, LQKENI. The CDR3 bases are TGTGCCAGCTCACCTCTCAGAGGGACAGGGACTTCAGATGCGGGCGGGAGGGCCTTCGGGACCCAGTACTTC. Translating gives CASSPLRGTGTSDAGGRAFGTQYF.

The DNA of the CDR3 is TGTGCCATCCTTTCCGACGCAACCTACGAGCAGTACTTC. Its protein is CAILSDATYEQYF. V gene TRBV10-3 combines with J gene TRBJ2-7; unclear D gene. This CDR3 region has 13 residues. V dropped 8 bases and J dropped 2 bases, with 13 bases sitting between them. The V gene's germline CDR1 is ENHRY and CDR2 SYGVKD.

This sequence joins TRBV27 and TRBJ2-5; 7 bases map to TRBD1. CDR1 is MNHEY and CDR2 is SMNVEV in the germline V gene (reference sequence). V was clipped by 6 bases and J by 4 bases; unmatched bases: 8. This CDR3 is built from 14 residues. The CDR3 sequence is CASRKTGFLETQYF. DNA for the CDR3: TGTGCCAGCAGAAAGACAGGGTTTCTAGAGACCCAGTACTTC.

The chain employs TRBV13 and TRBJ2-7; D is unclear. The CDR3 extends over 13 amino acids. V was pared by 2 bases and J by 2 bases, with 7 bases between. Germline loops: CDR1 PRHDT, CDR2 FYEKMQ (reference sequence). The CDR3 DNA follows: TGTGCCAGCAGCTTACGGATGGCCTACGAGCAGTACTTC. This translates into CASSLRMAYEQYF.

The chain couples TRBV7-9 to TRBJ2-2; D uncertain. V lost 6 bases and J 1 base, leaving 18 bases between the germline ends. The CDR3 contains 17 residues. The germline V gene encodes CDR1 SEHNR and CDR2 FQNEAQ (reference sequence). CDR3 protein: CASRNSPDPENTGELFF. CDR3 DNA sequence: TGTGCCAGCAGAAACTCGCCGGACCCCGAGAACACCGGGGAGCTGTTTTTT.

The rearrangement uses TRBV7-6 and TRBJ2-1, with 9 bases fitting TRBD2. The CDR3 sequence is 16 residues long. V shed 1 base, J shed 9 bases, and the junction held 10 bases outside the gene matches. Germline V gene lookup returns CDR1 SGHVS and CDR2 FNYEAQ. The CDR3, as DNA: TGTGCCAGCAGCTTAGGCGGAGTAGCGGGAGCTGTTGAGCAGTTCTTC. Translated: CASSLGGVAGAVEQFF.

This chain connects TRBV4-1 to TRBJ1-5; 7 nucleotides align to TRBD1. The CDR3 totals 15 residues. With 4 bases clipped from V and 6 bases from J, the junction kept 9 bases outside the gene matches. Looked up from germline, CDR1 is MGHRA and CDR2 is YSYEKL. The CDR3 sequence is CASSPSRGGSQPQHF. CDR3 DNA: TGCGCCAGCAGCCCCTCACGAGGGGGCAGTCAGCCCCAGCATTTT.

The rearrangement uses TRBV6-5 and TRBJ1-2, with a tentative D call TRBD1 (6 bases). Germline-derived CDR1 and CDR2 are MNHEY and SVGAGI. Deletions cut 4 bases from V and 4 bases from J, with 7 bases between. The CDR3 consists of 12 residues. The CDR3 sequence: CASSSGVYGYTF. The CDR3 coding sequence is TGTGCCAGCAGTTCAGGGGTCTATGGCTACACCTTC.

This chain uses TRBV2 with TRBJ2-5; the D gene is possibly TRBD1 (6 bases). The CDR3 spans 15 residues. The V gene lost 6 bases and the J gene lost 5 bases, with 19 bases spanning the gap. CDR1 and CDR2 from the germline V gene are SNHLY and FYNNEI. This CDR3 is CASSWGRGSGETQYF. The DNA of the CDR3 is TGTGCCAGCAGCTGGGGTAGGGGGTCGGGCGAGACCCAGTACTTC.

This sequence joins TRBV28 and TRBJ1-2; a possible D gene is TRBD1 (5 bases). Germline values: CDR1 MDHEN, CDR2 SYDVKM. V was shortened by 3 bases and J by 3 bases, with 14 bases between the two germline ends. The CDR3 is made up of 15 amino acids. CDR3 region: CASSLAGGRDYGYTF. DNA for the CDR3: TGTGCCAGCAGTTTGGCGGGGGGAAGAGACTATGGCTACACCTTC.

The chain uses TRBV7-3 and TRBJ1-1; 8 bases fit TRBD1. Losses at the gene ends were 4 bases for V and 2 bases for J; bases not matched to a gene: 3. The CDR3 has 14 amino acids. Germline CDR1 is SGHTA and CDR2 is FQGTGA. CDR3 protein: CASSSGQANTEAFF. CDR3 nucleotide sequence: TGTGCCAGCAGCTCGGGACAGGCAAACACTGAAGCTTTCTTT.

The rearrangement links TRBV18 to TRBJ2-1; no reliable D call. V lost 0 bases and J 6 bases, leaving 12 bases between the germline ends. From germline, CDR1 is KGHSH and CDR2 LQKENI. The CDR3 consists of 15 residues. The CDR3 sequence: CASSPPSSPGNEQFF. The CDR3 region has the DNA TGTGCCAGCTCACCACCTAGCTCTCCCGGCAATGAGCAGTTCTTC.

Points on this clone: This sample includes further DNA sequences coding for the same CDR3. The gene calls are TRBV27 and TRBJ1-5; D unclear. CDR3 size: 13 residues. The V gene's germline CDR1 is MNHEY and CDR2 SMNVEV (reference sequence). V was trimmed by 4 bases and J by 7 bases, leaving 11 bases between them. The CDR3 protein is CASSSGQGQPQHF. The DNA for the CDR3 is TGTGCCAGCAGTTCTGGGCAAGGGCAGCCCCAGCATTTT.

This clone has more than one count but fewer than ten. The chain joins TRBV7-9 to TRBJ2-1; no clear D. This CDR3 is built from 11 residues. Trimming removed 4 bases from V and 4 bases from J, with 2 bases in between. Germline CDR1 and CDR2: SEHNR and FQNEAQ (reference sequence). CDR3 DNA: TGTGCCAGCAGCTATTACAATGAGCAGTTCTTC. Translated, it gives CASSYYNEQFF.